This T cell receptor (beta chain) was profiled in a study of blood T cell repertoires in COVID-19. As handled by the study authors: Reference gene primer amplification yielded estimated nucleated cell counts. Profiled with immunoSEQ multiplex PCR; TCRdb holds only in-frame clones, not every one. V and J calls and clone size come straight from that table; D and trimming were deduced from the DNA. The sample holds under 250,000 clones, about 83% seen once. The germline V and J ends were trimmed by 3 bases and 5 bases, with 29 bases remaining between them. The CDR3 loop spans 19 amino acids. CDR1 and CDR2 (germline): SGDLS, YYNGEE. Study members were between about 18 and 100 years old and lived in around 24 US regions. The study assigned cohorts using participant-reported clinical history.

Sequencing was performed on PBMCs or T cells enriched from blood (not recorded which). This sequence originates from a middle-aged woman who had been exposed to COVID-19. The chain joins TRBV9 to TRBJ1-2; a possible D gene is TRBD1 (6 bases). CDR3 bases: TGTGCCAGCAGCGGAACCAGCGACGTATACAGGGCGTCACGGTATGGCTACACCTTC. This translates into CASSGTSDVYRASRYGYTF.